This TCR beta chain was identified in a study of radiotherapy plus CTLA-4 blockade in lung cancer. Study details: Objective responses emerged in 15% to 20% of patients, and 30% to 40% attained disease control. Study outcomes and limitations: There was expansion of tumor-derived TCR clones in blood after radiotherapy plus ipilimumab.

Patients with chemo-refractory metastatic non-small-cell lung cancer received focal radiation plus CTLA-4 blockade with ipilimumab. Concerning this clone: Its specificity is unknown.

Assay: immunoSEQ multiplex PCR; the TCRdb copy retains only in-frame clones and omits some. This sample has tens of thousands of clones, with 76% found just once. There are 14 residues in the CDR3. Germline V gives CDR1 LNHDA, CDR2 SQIVND (reference sequence). Trimming took off 4 bases at V and 3 bases at J, with 12 bases between the two ends. Material: peripheral blood, obtained from a patient treated with radiotherapy plus ipilimumab. The V call is TRBV19, the J call TRBJ1-1; maybe TRBD1 (6 bases). The receptor's source is a human donor with non-small cell lung cancer who had stable disease on radiotherapy plus ipilimumab. Written as DNA, the CDR3 is TGTGCCAGTAGTAACCAGGGGTCATACACTGAAGCTTTCTTT. Residues: CASSNQGSYTEAFF. The full variable domain, its missing parts supplied by reference TRBV19 and TRBJ1-1, is DGGITQSPKYLFRKEGQNVTLSCEQNLNHDAMYWYRQDPGQGLRLIYYSQIVNDFQKGDIAEGYSVSREKKESFPLTVTSAQKNPTAFYLCASSNQGSYTEAFFGQGTRLTVV.